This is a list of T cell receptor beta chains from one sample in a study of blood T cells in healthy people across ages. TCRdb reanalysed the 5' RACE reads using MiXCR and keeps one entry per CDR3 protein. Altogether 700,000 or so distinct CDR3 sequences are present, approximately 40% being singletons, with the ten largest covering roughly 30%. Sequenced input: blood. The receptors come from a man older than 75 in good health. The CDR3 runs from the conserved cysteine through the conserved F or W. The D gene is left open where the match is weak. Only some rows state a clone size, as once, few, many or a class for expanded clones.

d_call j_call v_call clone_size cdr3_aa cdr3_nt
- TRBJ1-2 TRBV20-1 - CSARDSEGQGERKYGYTF TGCAGTGCTAGAGATAGTGAAGGGCAGGGCGAAAGGAAGTATGGCTACACCTTC
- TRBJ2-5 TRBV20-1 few CSAVSRKGETQYF TGCAGTGCTGTATCCCGGAAAGGGGAGACCCAGTACTTC
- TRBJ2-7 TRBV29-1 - CSVEAGQGGVYEQYF TGCAGCGTTGAAGCCGGGCAGGGAGGAGTCTACGAGCAGTACTTC
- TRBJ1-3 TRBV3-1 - CASRPGGLGNTIYF TGTGCCAGCCGACCCGGGGGTTTAGGAAACACCATATATTTT
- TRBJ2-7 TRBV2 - CASSLAVNYNEQYF TGTGCCAGCTCGCTCGCGGTTAACTACAATGAGCAGTACTTC
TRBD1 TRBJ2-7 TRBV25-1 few CASENLGTGYERYF TGTGCCTCGGAAAACCTCGGGACAGGTTATGAGCGGTACTTC
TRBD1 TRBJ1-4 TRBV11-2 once CASSQDRVRLFF TGTGCCAGCAGCCAGGACAGGGTGAGGCTGTTTTTT
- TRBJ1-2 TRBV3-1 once CASSQVGSLGGYTF TGTGCCAGCAGCCAAGTTGGAAGTCTCGGGGGCTACACCTTC
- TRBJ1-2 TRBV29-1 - CSVRPGQSDYTF TGCAGCGTTAGGCCAGGACAAAGTGACTACACCTTC
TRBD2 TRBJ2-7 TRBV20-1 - CSARTSGSEEQYF TGCAGTGCAAGGACTAGCGGGAGCGAAGAGCAGTACTTC
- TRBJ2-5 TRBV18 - CASSPQEGVQETQYF TGTGCCAGCTCACCACAGGAAGGAGTTCAAGAGACCCAGTACTTC
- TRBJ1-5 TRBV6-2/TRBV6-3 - CASSYYSSNQPQHF TGTGCCAGCAGCTATTACAGTAGCAATCAGCCCCAGCATTTT
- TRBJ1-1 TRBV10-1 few CASSEQQNTEAFF TGCGCCAGCAGTGAACAACAGAACACTGAAGCTTTCTTT
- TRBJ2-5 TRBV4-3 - CASSQDHGGLETQYF TGCGCCAGCAGCCAAGATCACGGGGGTTTGGAGACCCAGTACTTC
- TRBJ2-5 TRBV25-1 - CASSESRRRTVQETQYF TGTGCCAGCAGTGAATCAAGAAGAAGGACGGTCCAAGAGACCCAGTACTTC
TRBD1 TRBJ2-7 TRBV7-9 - CANSFGGQVYEQYF TGTGCCAACAGCTTCGGAGGACAGGTATACGAGCAGTACTTC
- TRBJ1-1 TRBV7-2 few CASSPSLRTEAFF TGTGCCAGCAGCCCAAGTCTGAGGACTGAAGCTTTCTTT
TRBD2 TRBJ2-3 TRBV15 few CATSRLAGRDTQYF TGTGCCACCAGCAGACTAGCGGGTAGAGATACGCAGTATTTT
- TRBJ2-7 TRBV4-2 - CASSLRDGPSYEQYF TGTGCCAGCAGCCTAAGGGACGGGCCCTCGTACGAGCAGTACTTC
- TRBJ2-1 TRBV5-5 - CASTEQTGRETQFF TGTGCCAGCACCGAACAAACAGGGAGAGAGACCCAGTTCTTC